A single sample is the source of the 27 T cell receptor beta chains below, sequenced in a study of cytomegalovirus exposure and HLA in healthy donors. Researchers ran the PCR with 60 Vbeta and 13 Jbeta primers. The assay was immunoSEQ multiplex PCR, and TCRdb's table has in-frame clones only and misses some. This sample has around 200,000 clones, with approximately 86% found just once. Material: PBMCs. The receptors stem from a woman between 25 and 40 years old in good health and CMV-seronegative.

V and J are TRBV7-9 and TRBJ1-2; 7 nucleotides line up with TRBD1. Unmatched junction bases numbered 13, after V lost 4 bases and J lost 8 bases. CDR3 length equals 15 residues. CDR1 and CDR2 (germline): SEHNR, FQNEAQ (reference sequence). CDR3 residues: CASSSWDLTGNGYTF. CDR3 sequence (DNA): TGTGCCAGCAGCTCGTGGGACTTGACAGGGAACGGCTACACCTTC. The full variable domain, with the rest looked up from reference TRBV7-9 and TRBJ1-2, is DTGVSQNPRHKITKRGQNVTFRCDPISEHNRLYWYRQTLGQGPEFLTYFQNEAQLEKSRLLSDRFSAERPKGSFSTLEIQRTEQGDSAMYLCASSSWDLTGNGYTFGSGTRLTVV.

This clone was recorded only once. This sequence joins TRBV11-2 and TRBJ2-1; possibly TRBD1 for D (5 bases). This CDR3 is 11 amino acids long. Trimming took off 2 bases at V and 10 bases at J, with 6 bases between the two ends. CDR1 SGHAT and CDR2 FQNNGV come from the germline V gene. The chain's CDR3 is CASSLRGEQFF. The CDR3, as DNA: TGTGCCAGCAGCTTAAGGGGAGAGCAGTTCTTC.

This clone is a singleton in its sample. CDR3 nucleotides: TGTGCCAGCAGCTTAGATAAGGCTAGCTCCTACGAGCAGTACTTC. Residues: CASSLDKASSYEQYF. This chain connects TRBV7-8 to TRBJ2-7; no clear D gene. Trimming shortened V by 1 base and J by 0 bases, and 10 bases separated the two germline ends. Germline CDR1 SGHVS, CDR2 FQNEAQ. The CDR3 sequence is 15 residues long.

V and J are TRBV29-1 and TRBJ2-1; 8 bases align to TRBD2. Germline lookup yields CDR1 SQVTM and CDR2 ANQGSEA. Trimming removed 5 bases from V and 9 bases from J; junction bases left unmatched: 12. This CDR3 comprises 14 residues. The CDR3 DNA reads as TGCAGCGTTTCAGACTATCCCGGGGGGGGTGAGCAGTTCTTC. This gives the protein CSVSDYPGGGEQFF.

The gene calls are TRBV14 and TRBJ1-1; D gene ambiguous. The CDR3 runs to 12 residues. From germline, CDR1 is SGHDN and CDR2 FVKESK. V was pared by 3 bases and J by 6 bases, with 8 bases between. CDR3 protein: CASSHRFAEAFF. CDR3 bases: TGTGCCAGCAGCCATCGTTTCGCTGAAGCTTTCTTT.

The V and J genes are TRBV28 and TRBJ2-1; D might be TRBD2 (6 bases). Per the germline V gene, CDR1 is MDHEN and CDR2 is SYDVKM. Trimming pared 5 bases from V and 5 bases from J, leaving 22 bases between. The CDR3 totals 17 residues. Here the CDR3 reads CASSTGATGGDHNEQFF. Written as DNA, the CDR3 is TGTGCCAGCAGTACGGGCGCGACTGGAGGGGACCACAATGAGCAGTTCTTC.

This clone was counted once. CDR3 sequence reads: CASSADRGSYNEQFF. The CDR3 DNA reads TGTGCCAGCAGCGCGGACAGGGGTTCCTACAATGAGCAGTTCTTC. V gene TRBV7-2 combines with J gene TRBJ2-1, with 9 bases fitting TRBD1. The germline V gene encodes CDR1 SGHTA and CDR2 FQGNSA. J gave up 1 base and V 5 bases, and 3 bases lay outside the gene matches. CDR3 length equals 15 residues.

The CDR3 loop is CASSFTGSANTGELFF. In nucleotides, the CDR3 is TGCGCCAGCAGCTTCACAGGGAGCGCGAACACCGGGGAGCTGTTTTTT. The chain couples TRBV5-1 to TRBJ2-2; maybe TRBD1 (6 bases). Germline V gene data show CDR1 as SGHRS and CDR2 as YFSETQ. Trimming shortened V by 2 bases and J by 0 bases, and 11 bases separated the two germline ends. The CDR3 has 16 residues.

The rearrangement links TRBV5-1 to TRBJ2-1; 10 bases are shared with TRBD2. The CDR3 covers 16 residues. J was trimmed by 5 bases and V by 4 bases; bases with no gene match: 9. Per germline, CDR1 SGHRS and CDR2 YFSETQ. The CDR3 nucleotides are TGCGCCAGCAGCCGAGGTAGTACTAGCGGGAACAATGAGCAGTTCTTC. Translation gives CASSRGSTSGNNEQFF.

The J gene is TRBJ1-6, the V gene TRBV6-5; 8 bases fit TRBD1. This CDR3 region has 14 residues. Germline V lookup: CDR1 MNHEY, CDR2 SVGAGI. The V gene end was trimmed by 5 bases and the J gene end by 6 bases; junction bases not matched to a gene: 3. CDR3 protein: CASSRTGTNSPLHF. The CDR3 coding sequence is TGTGCCAGCAGTCGGACAGGGACTAATTCACCCCTCCACTTT.

The chain combines TRBV27 with TRBJ1-6; TRBD1 might be the D (6 bases). The CDR3 spans 16 residues. CDR1 and CDR2 (germline): MNHEY, SMNVEV (reference sequence). Trimming removed 5 bases at V and 5 bases at J, with 16 bases between. CDR3 bases: TGTGCCAGCAGTACTAAAACAGGGCCCAATAATTCACCCCTCCACTTT. The encoded protein is CASSTKTGPNNSPLHF.

The chain links TRBV28 to TRBJ1-1; D perhaps matches TRBD1 (6 bases). V dropped 8 bases and J dropped 11 bases, with 21 bases sitting between them. Germline values: CDR1 MDHEN, CDR2 SYDVKM. This CDR3 is 13 amino acids long. The CDR3 nucleotides are TGTGCCAGCCTAACCTCGGCAGGGGTATTTGCTTTCTTT. Amino acid sequence: CASLTSAGVFAFF.

J is TRBJ2-1 and V is TRBV7-9; D possibly corresponds to TRBD2 (6 bases). Between the trimmed V and J ends, which lost 5 bases and 3 bases, there was a span of 17 bases. CDR1 and CDR2 from the germline V gene are SEHNR and FQNEAQ (reference sequence). This CDR3 comprises 16 residues. CDR3 sequence (DNA): TGTGCCAGCAGCCCTAGCCGGGGAGGCGACTACAATGAGCAGTTCTTC. It is translated as CASSPSRGGDYNEQFF. Supplemented by reference TRBV7-9 and TRBJ2-1, the full variable domain reads DTGVSQNPRHKITKRGQNVTFRCDPISEHNRLYWYRQTLGQGPEFLTYFQNEAQLEKSRLLSDRFSAERPKGSFSTLEIQRTEQGDSAMYLCASSPSRGGDYNEQFFGPGTRLTVL.

The rearrangement joins TRBV9 to TRBJ2-1, with a weak D call TRBD2 (6 bases). The length of the CDR3 is 13 residues. Germline CDR1 SGDLS, CDR2 YYNGEE. V lost 3 bases and J lost 6, with 10 bases in between. The CDR3 DNA follows: TGTGCCAGCAGCGCAGGGAGGCCCAATGAGCAGTTCTTC. Encoded protein: CASSAGRPNEQFF.

This clone was found a few times. The chain recombines TRBV4-2 with TRBJ2-1; perhaps TRBD2 as D (6 bases). Germline CDR1 and CDR2: LGHNA and YNFKEQ. V lost 1 base and J 8 bases, leaving 12 bases between the germline ends. The length of the CDR3 is 14 residues. The CDR3 sequence: CASSQGRGGYEQFF. In DNA form, the CDR3 reads TGTGCCAGCAGCCAAGGAAGGGGAGGCTATGAGCAGTTCTTC.

The rearrangement links TRBV2 to TRBJ1-5, with D perhaps matching TRBD1 (6 bases). Germline CDR1 and CDR2: SNHLY and FYNNEI. The V end was cut by 5 bases, the J end by 3 bases, with 14 bases between. The CDR3 is 15 residues long. CDR3 loop: CASSPQGWDNQPQHF. The CDR3 DNA reads TGTGCCAGCAGTCCACAGGGCTGGGACAATCAGCCCCAGCATTTT.

V gene TRBV28 combines with J gene TRBJ2-4; D is possibly TRBD2 (5 bases). Per germline, CDR1 MDHEN and CDR2 SYDVKM. This CDR3 has 14 residues. V lost 3 bases, J lost 2 bases, and 8 bases lay in between. The CDR3 DNA is TGTGCCAGCAGTTTGGGAGAGACCAAAAACATTCAGTACTTC. Translation gives CASSLGETKNIQYF.

The V call is TRBV28, the J call TRBJ2-1, with D perhaps matching TRBD1 (6 bases). This CDR3 is 15 amino acids long. Looked up from germline, CDR1 is MDHEN and CDR2 is SYDVKM. Trimming removed 3 bases at V and 6 bases at J, with 15 bases between. The CDR3 loop is CASSFIGGLINEQFF. For the CDR3, the DNA is TGTGCCAGCAGTTTTATTGGGGGCCTAATCAATGAGCAGTTCTTC.

The chain joins TRBV29-1 to TRBJ2-7; 8 bases are shared with TRBD2. The CDR3 consists of 14 residues. The trim removed 6 bases at V and 4 bases at J, leaving 11 bases unmatched. Germline values: CDR1 SQVTM, CDR2 ANQGSEA. The CDR3 region has the DNA TGCAGCGTGGGCCCCCGCAGCGGGAGATACGAGCAGTACTTC. This encodes CSVGPRSGRYEQYF.

This chain joins TRBV6-1 and TRBJ2-7, with 9 positions matching TRBD1. CDR1 MNHNS and CDR2 SASEGT come from the germline V gene. The length of the CDR3 is 13 residues. With 8 bases clipped from V and 3 bases from J, the junction kept 5 bases outside the gene matches. CDR3 in DNA: TGTGCCAGCCCGGGACAGGGACTCTACGAGCAGTACTTC. The encoded protein is CASPGQGLYEQYF.

This chain connects TRBV5-4 to TRBJ1-1, with D perhaps matching TRBD1 (6 bases). Between the trimmed V and J ends, which lost 1 base and 1 base, there was a span of 8 bases. CDR3 length: 14 amino acids. Germline V gene sequence: CDR1 SGHNT, CDR2 YYREEE (reference sequence). The chain's CDR3 is CASSLQGRNTEAFF. The CDR3 nucleotides are TGTGCCAGCAGCTTGCAGGGGAGGAACACTGAAGCTTTCTTT.

The chain recombines TRBV9 with TRBJ1-4; TRBD1 matches at 10 bases. The CDR3 covers 15 residues. Germline values: CDR1 SGDLS, CDR2 YYNGEE. The V and J ends lost 0 bases and 8 bases, in that order; junction bases with no gene match: 4. DNA for the CDR3: TGTGCCAGCAGCGTAGGTGGGACAGGGGTCGAAAAACTGTTTTTT. Translated: CASSVGGTGVEKLFF.

V is TRBV5-4 and J is TRBJ2-7; 8 bases agree with TRBD1. Germline V gene data show CDR1 as SGHNT and CDR2 as YYREEE (reference sequence). Germline trimming cut 9 bases from V and 0 bases from J; bases unmatched to any gene: 8. This CDR3 is built from 14 residues. CDR3 residues: CATTDRASSYEQYF. The CDR3 nucleotides read TGTGCCACTACGGACAGGGCGAGCTCCTACGAGCAGTACTTC.

This clone was seen a handful of times. The chain has TRBV7-9 and TRBJ1-1; D is perhaps TRBD1 (6 bases). Germline V gene data show CDR1 as SEHNR and CDR2 as FQNEAQ (reference sequence). V was shortened by 2 bases and J by 7 bases, with 14 bases between the two germline ends. This CDR3 spans 14 amino acids. This chain's CDR3 is CASSLLGEGHEAFF. Here the CDR3 DNA reads TGTGCCAGCAGCTTATTGGGGGAGGGACATGAAGCTTTCTTT.

This chain links TRBV7-2 with TRBJ2-1; D is perhaps TRBD1 (6 bases). Germline V gene data show CDR1 as SGHTA and CDR2 as FQGNSA. The CDR3 runs 15 residues. The ends were cut back, 4 bases at V and 0 bases at J, with 10 bases in the middle. The CDR3 reads CASSSGQSSYNEQFF. CDR3 DNA: TGTGCCAGCAGCTCTGGACAGAGCTCCTACAATGAGCAGTTCTTC. Based on the CDR3 plus reference TRBV7-2 and TRBJ2-1, the full variable domain is GAGVSQSPSNKVTEKGKDVELRCDPISGHTALYWYRQSLGQGLEFLIYFQGNSAPDKSGLPSDRFSAERTGGSVSTLTIQRTQQEDSAVYLCASSSGQSSYNEQFFGPGTRLTVL.

The chain is built from TRBV2 and TRBJ1-4; TRBD1 agrees at 8 bases. Losses at the gene ends were 3 bases for V and 0 bases for J; bases not matched to a gene: 6. The CDR3 is made up of 17 amino acids. In germline, CDR1 is SNHLY, CDR2 FYNNEI. DNA for the CDR3: TGTGCCAGCAGTGAGGGACAGGTTCGGACAACTAATGAAAAACTGTTTTTT. Its translation: CASSEGQVRTTNEKLFF. Based on the CDR3 plus reference TRBV2 and TRBJ1-4, the full variable domain is EPEVTQTPSHQVTQMGQEVILRCVPISNHLYFYWYRQILGQKVEFLVSFYNNEISEKSEIFDDQFSVERPDGSNFTLKIRSTKLEDSAMYFCASSEGQVRTTNEKLFFGSGTQLSVL.

This clone has more than one count but fewer than ten. The J gene is TRBJ2-3, the V gene TRBV7-9; perhaps TRBD2 as D (6 bases). The CDR3 has 15 amino acids. The germline gives CDR1 SEHNR, CDR2 FQNEAQ (reference sequence). V lost 5 bases and J 9 bases, leaving 21 bases between the germline ends. The CDR3 loop reads CASSVPSWGRGTQYF. Written as DNA, the CDR3 is TGTGCCAGCAGCGTTCCTAGCTGGGGACGGGGGACGCAGTATTTT.